This entry lists 18 T cell receptor beta chains sequenced from one sample in a study of beta chain features in type 1 diabetes. Expressed TCRB transcripts were sequenced after all isolated RNA was converted to cDNA. Generated by immunoSEQ multiplex PCR, the TCRdb table keeps only in-frame clones and is missing some. The sample lists some 150,000 clones, under 11% seen once, with under 1.5% in the top ten. Sequencing was carried out using naive CD4+ T cells from blood. The receptor source for this set is a man aged 18 to 29 in good health.

The table lists this clone with a few counts. The rearrangement joins TRBV30 to TRBJ2-7, with 7 positions matching TRBD1. CDR1 and CDR2 from the germline V gene are GTSNPN and SVGIG (reference sequence). After removal of 0 bases from V and 5 bases from J, the junction contained 1 base not matched to a gene. CDR3 size: 12 residues. The CDR3 region is CAWSVGQDEQYF. In DNA, the CDR3 is TGTGCCTGGAGTGTCGGACAGGACGAGCAGTACTTC.

V is TRBV7-9 and J is TRBJ2-5, with 8 nucleotides matching TRBD1. The end of the DNA is better explained by TRBJ2-7, so the J call may be wrong. CDR3 size: 14 residues. Germline values: CDR1 SEHNR, CDR2 FQNEAQ (reference sequence). The CDR3 region has the DNA TGTGCCAGCAGCTTCGGACAGGGTATTTACGAGCAGTACTTC. Translating gives CASSFGQGIYEQYF.

This clone was seen more than once but under ten times. This sequence joins TRBV19 and TRBJ1-5; the match to TRBD1 covers 10 bases. Germline CDR1 LNHDA, CDR2 SQIVND (reference sequence). The V gene end was trimmed by 5 bases and the J gene end by 3 bases; junction bases not matched to a gene: 10. This CDR3 is 17 amino acids long. CDR3: CASSVGGQGDNNQPQHF. CDR3 DNA sequence: TGTGCCAGTAGTGTAGGTGGACAGGGGGACAACAATCAGCCCCAGCATTTT.

This clone has a handful of counts. The chain uses TRBV2 and TRBJ2-2, with D possibly TRBD1 on 5 matching bases. The CDR3 is 13 residues long. V was shortened by 6 bases and J by 4 bases, with 9 bases between the two germline ends. In germline, CDR1 is SNHLY, CDR2 FYNNEI. In DNA form, the CDR3 reads TGTGCCAGCAGACAGGTCCTCACCGGGGAGCTGTTTTTT. It codes for CASRQVLTGELFF.

The chain employs TRBV18 and TRBJ2-5, with D possibly matching TRBD2 (6 bases). Germline CDR1 is KGHSH and CDR2 is LQKENI. This CDR3 comprises 13 residues. With 3 bases removed from V and 3 bases from J, the gap between germline ends came to 8 bases. Here the CDR3 DNA reads TGTGCCAGCTCACCTGGGGGGAAAGAGACCCAGTACTTC. Protein: CASSPGGKETQYF.

This clone was detected only a few times. The chain links TRBV27 to TRBJ1-1; unclear D gene. V lost 6 bases and J lost 0, with 8 bases in between. CDR1 MNHEY and CDR2 SMNVEV come from the germline V gene (reference sequence). The CDR3 length is 13 residues. The CDR3: CASRRSMNTEAFF. The CDR3 region has the DNA TGTGCCAGCAGGCGGTCCATGAACACTGAAGCTTTCTTT.

This clone was found a few times. The chain carries TRBV7-9 and TRBJ2-3, with 8 bases identical to TRBD1. With V trimmed by 8 bases and J by 6 bases, 10 bases remained unmatched. The CDR3 is 14 amino acids. From germline, CDR1 is SEHNR and CDR2 FQNEAQ (reference sequence). The chain's CDR3 is CASGSWTGRDTQYF. Written as DNA, the CDR3 is TGTGCCAGCGGCTCCTGGACAGGGAGGGATACGCAGTATTTT.

The V gene is TRBV4-2, the J gene TRBJ2-1; 14 bases line up with TRBD2. This CDR3 spans 16 amino acids. Unmatched junction bases numbered 2, after V lost 3 bases and J lost 4 bases. Germline CDR1 is LGHNA and CDR2 is YNFKEQ. CDR3 sequence: CASSQRTSGGYNEQFF. CDR3 coding DNA: TGTGCCAGCAGCCAGAGGACTAGCGGGGGGTACAATGAGCAGTTCTTC.

The table lists this clone with a few counts. This chain joins TRBV30 and TRBJ1-3, with D uncertain. The CDR3 loop spans 12 amino acids. Germline values: CDR1 GTSNPN, CDR2 SVGIG (reference sequence). V dropped 5 bases and J dropped 4 bases, with 9 bases sitting between them. The DNA of the CDR3 is TGTGCCTGGGACTCGAAGGGAAACACCATATATTTT. Translated, it gives CAWDSKGNTIYF. The variable domain in full, with the rest retrieved from reference TRBV30 and TRBJ1-3, is SQTIHQWPATLVQPVGSPLSLECTVEGTSNPNLYWYRQAAGRGLQLLFYSVGIGQISSEVPQNLSASRPQDRQFILSSKKLLLSDSGFYLCAWDSKGNTIYFGEGSWLTVV.

This clone was seen a few times. The chain combines TRBV6-5 with TRBJ2-7; 10 nucleotides match TRBD2. The germline CDR1 and CDR2 sequences are MNHEY and SVGAGI. The V gene end was trimmed by 7 bases and the J gene end by 6 bases; junction bases not matched to a gene: 3. The CDR3 runs 12 residues. Here the CDR3 reads CASTAGGREQYF. DNA for the CDR3: TGTGCCAGCACAGCGGGGGGGCGCGAGCAGTACTTC.

The V and J genes are TRBV19 and TRBJ2-2, with D possibly TRBD2 on 6 matching bases. The V and J ends lost 4 bases and 6 bases respectively, with 21 bases between them. CDR1 LNHDA and CDR2 SQIVND come from the germline V gene (reference sequence). CDR3 size: 17 residues. The CDR3 loop reads CASSRRAGTLESGELFF. CDR3 DNA: TGTGCCAGTAGTAGGAGAGCCGGGACTTTGGAGTCCGGGGAGCTGTTTTTT.

This clone has just a few counts. One end of the junction does not line up with germline, which may come from a read error. The rearrangement links TRBV5-1 to TRBJ1-2; 9 bases fit TRBD1. CDR3 length: 17 residues. Germline CDR1 and CDR2: SGHRS and YFSETQ. The chain's CDR3 is CASSPGQGNNFPLTHAF. In DNA form, the CDR3 reads TGCGCCAGCAGCCCGGGACAGGGAAATAACTTCCCACTGACGCATGCCTTC.

The J gene is TRBJ1-5, the V gene TRBV5-8; 8 bases align to TRBD1. The V gene end was trimmed by 3 bases and the J gene end by 7 bases; junction bases not matched to a gene: 9. From germline, CDR1 is SGHTS and CDR2 YDEGEE. The CDR3 covers 15 residues. CDR3 DNA: TGTGCCAGCAGCTCGTTAAACAGGGGGGAACAGCCCCAGCATTTT. It is translated as CASSSLNRGEQPQHF.

The chain links TRBV29-1 to TRBJ1-3; D remains unclear. The CDR3 spans 11 residues. The germline gives CDR1 SQVTM, CDR2 ANQGSEA. V gave up 5 bases and J gave up 3 bases, with 5 bases separating them. CDR3 sequence: CSVNSGNTIYF. CDR3 coding DNA: TGCAGCGTTAACAGTGGAAACACCATATATTTT.

The V gene is TRBV19, the J gene TRBJ1-2; D not certain. The CDR3 runs 14 residues. The ends were cut back, 3 bases at V and 4 bases at J, with 12 bases in the middle. The germline V gene encodes CDR1 LNHDA and CDR2 SQIVND (reference sequence). CDR3 region: CASSIPVQSYGYTF. The CDR3 region has the DNA TGTGCCAGTAGTATTCCGGTACAGTCCTATGGCTACACCTTC.

The chain combines TRBV6-1 with TRBJ1-4; 8 nucleotides align to TRBD1. This CDR3 spans 14 amino acids. Germline trimming cut 10 bases from V and 4 bases from J; bases unmatched to any gene: 8. In germline, CDR1 is MNHNS, CDR2 SASEGT. The chain's CDR3 is CAIRGQAINEKLFF. The CDR3 DNA reads TGTGCCATCCGGGGACAGGCGATTAATGAAAAACTGTTTTTT.

The chain uses TRBV28 and TRBJ2-1, with 10 bases identical to TRBD1. Germline V CDR1 and CDR2: MDHEN, SYDVKM. The CDR3 consists of 18 residues. Trimming took 5 bases from V and 4 from J; bases not matched to a gene: 14. CDR3 residues: CASSTYAARDRGYNEQFF. The CDR3 nucleotides are TGTGCCAGCAGTACATACGCAGCCCGGGACAGGGGATACAATGAGCAGTTCTTC.

V is TRBV9 and J is TRBJ2-3; D is possibly TRBD2 (5 bases). CDR3 length: 15 residues. In germline, CDR1 is SGDLS, CDR2 YYNGEE. Trimming stripped 3 bases from V and 0 bases from J, with 11 bases between. The CDR3 DNA reads as TGTGCCAGCAGCGGACGAGGGATTAGCACAGATACGCAGTATTTT. Translation gives CASSGRGISTDTQYF.